This T cell receptor (beta chain) was identified during a study of OX40 agonist ivuxolimab in advanced cancers. Study summary: Past anti-PD-1, anti-PD-L1 or anti-CTLA-4 therapy was accepted, and 40% had received some. Findings of the study overall: Low normalized T-cell clonal expansion also characterized some of the nonresponders.

This clone was seen more than once but under ten times. Its antigen remains unidentified. CDR1 is LNHNV and CDR2 is YYDKDF in the germline V gene (reference sequence). This CDR3 has 13 residues. Between the trimmed V and J ends, which lost 8 bases and 0 bases, there was a span of 11 bases. Clones were sequenced by immunoSEQ multiplex PCR, and TCRdb holds only the in-frame ones, with some missing. The table lists 17,000 or so clones, roughly 73% of them singletons. This chain links TRBV15 with TRBJ2-7, with no clear D. The source material was CD4+ or CD8+ T cells sorted from blood, sampled in a trial of the OX40 agonist ivuxolimab. This receptor was obtained from an adult with an advanced solid tumor such as melanoma, head and neck, liver or kidney cancer. The CDR3 sequence is CATAGDHSYEQYF. Written as DNA, the CDR3 is TGTGCCACCGCCGGAGATCACTCCTACGAGCAGTACTTC.